The sequence of this T cell receptor (beta chain) was determined in a study of blood T cell repertoires in COVID-19. In its sample, this clone was seen once. The method was immunoSEQ multiplex PCR; TCRdb's version includes in-frame clones alone and lacks a portion of them. The sample holds 65,000 to 95,000 clones; 75% to 90% are singletons and the top ten take around 11%. In germline, CDR1 is KGHSH, CDR2 LQKENI. This CDR3 is 14 amino acids long. V was pared by 3 bases and J by 7 bases, with 13 bases between. The rearrangement links TRBV18 to TRBJ2-1, with D maybe TRBD2 (5 bases). The source material was peripheral blood. This TCR came from a woman aged 40 to 50 with active or convalescent COVID-19. CDR3 DNA: TGTGCCAGCTCACCCCAGAGGGAACCGAATGAGCAGTTCTTC. This codes for CASSPQREPNEQFF.